This T cell receptor beta chain was documented in a study of monozygotic twins with inflammatory bowel disease. Reanalyzing the 5' RACE reads, TCRdb keeps one entry per CDR3 protein, without DNA. The sample has roughly 200,000 distinct CDR3 sequences, and its top ten clones hold around 7.7%. Per the germline V gene, CDR1 is SGHVS and CDR2 is FQNEAQ. This CDR3 has 15 residues. This TCR was recovered from a human donor with ulcerative colitis or Crohn's disease, or a healthy co-twin of an affected twin (not recorded which). The rearrangement joins TRBV7-8 to TRBJ1-1; there is no DNA to check the TCRdb D call of TRBD1. The sample comprised blood. The CDR3 region is CASSLVRGGNTEAFF. Using reference TRBV7-8 and TRBJ1-1 for the parts outside the CDR3, the full variable domain is GAGVSQSPRYKVAKRGQDVALRCDPISGHVSLFWYQQALGQGPEFLTYFQNEAQLDKSGLPSDRFFAERPEGSVSTLKIQRTQQEDSAVYLCASSLVRGGNTEAFFGQGTRLTVV.